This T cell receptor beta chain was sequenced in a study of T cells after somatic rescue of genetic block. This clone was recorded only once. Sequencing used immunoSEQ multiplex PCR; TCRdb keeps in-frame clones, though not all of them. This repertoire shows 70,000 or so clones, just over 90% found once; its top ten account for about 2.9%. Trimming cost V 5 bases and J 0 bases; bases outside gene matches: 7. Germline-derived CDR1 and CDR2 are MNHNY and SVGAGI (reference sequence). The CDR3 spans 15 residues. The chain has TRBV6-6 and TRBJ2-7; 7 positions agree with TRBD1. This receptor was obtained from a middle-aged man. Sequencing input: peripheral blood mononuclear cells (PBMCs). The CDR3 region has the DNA TGTGCCAGCAGTGAGCCCGGACAGGCCTCCTACGAGCAGTACTTC. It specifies CASSEPGQASYEQYF.